This T cell receptor beta chain was identified during a study of OX40 agonist ivuxolimab in advanced cancers. Overall study context: Melanoma, hepatocellular carcinoma, head and neck or renal cell cancer occurred in dose-escalation patients. Prior checkpoint blockade (anti-PD-1, anti-PD-L1 or anti-CTLA-4) was permitted; around 39% had it.

Study outcomes and limitations: In the 0.1 to 3.0 mg/kg range, CD4+ and CD8+ blood T cells had expanded clonally by week 6.

As to this clone: The antigen is not known.

The germline V gene encodes CDR1 MNHEY and CDR2 SMNVEV (reference sequence). Deletions cut 0 bases from V and 0 bases from J, with 4 bases between. The CDR3 has 14 amino acids. Here immunoSEQ multiplex PCR was the method, and the copy in TCRdb shows in-frame clones only, minus some. The table has tens of thousands of clones, approximately 81% seen once. This chain uses TRBV27 with TRBJ2-3, with no clear D. The origin of this receptor is an adult with an advanced solid tumor such as melanoma, head and neck, liver or kidney cancer. The source was CD4+ or CD8+ T cells sorted from blood, collected in a trial of the OX40 agonist ivuxolimab. CDR3 in amino acids: CASSLSISTDTQYF. CDR3 in DNA: TGTGCCAGCAGTTTATCCATAAGCACAGATACGCAGTATTTT.